The entry below describes one TCR delta chain. What it recognizes is unknown. TCRdb's protein, taken from a much larger clone, differs from this DNA's translation at residue 9, likely owing to a read error; the protein displayed comes from the DNA. TCRdb re-called the multiplex PCR reads with CATT. The table records 75,000 to 95,000 delta-chain clones, over 0.75% of them present only once. The sample belongs to a study of γδ T cells in repeated Plasmodium falciparum infection. Study background: Donors were malaria-exposed Malian children or age- and gender-matched Australian children. Malian gammadelta TCRs were studied during no-transmission periods and across acute malaria episodes.

Gammadelta T cells were flow-sorted from PBMC into Vgamma9/Vdelta2+ and Vdelta2-negative populations for bulk analysis. In germline, CDR1 is GEAIGNYY, CDR2 EKD. The CDR3 is 18 residues long. The V and J ends lost 3 bases and 0 bases respectively, with 22 bases between them. Whole-study results and caveats: Over time and infection, Vgamma9/Vdelta2+ repertoires remained highly stable and polyclonal.

The TCR sequence derives from a pool of human donors (malaria-infected and uninfected, not separated). The V call is TRDV2, the J call TRDJ1, with a tentative D call TRDD3 (6 bases). The specimen sequenced was gamma-delta T cells from blood. CDR3 nucleotide sequence: TGTGCCTGTGACGGAATCGAAACACCGGGGGACTACACCGATAAACTCATCTTT. This sequence encodes CACDGIETPGDYTDKLIF.